This is a list of T cell receptor beta chains from one sample in a study of regulatory dendritic cells for organ transplantation. Profiled with immunoSEQ multiplex PCR; TCRdb holds only in-frame clones, not every one. The sample carries roughly 12,000 clones, nearly 80% recorded once. The antigens of these receptors remain unknown. The sequencing sample was made of naive CD8+ T cells from blood cultured with regulatory dendritic cells. The receptors were sampled from a human donor in good health. CDR3s include the opening cysteine and the closing phenylalanine or tryptophan. Each record gives: clone size, CDR3 length, V gene, CDR3 protein. Clone size, where shown, is once, few, many, or a class for clones that have expanded.

>.|17|TRBV4-1
CASSQSRDRGFSAEAFF
>.|15|TRBV11-3
CASSSRTGEGGELFF
>medium-sized|15|TRBV5-4
CASSPPQGGAYEQYF
>.|15|TRBV2
CASSGRDSSSYEQYF
>.|14|TRBV15
CATSPHRVGQPQHF
>.|13|TRBV5-1
CASRTGGNNEQFF
>.|14|TRBV9
CASSGDMGNTEAFF
>.|15|TRBV2
CASSEGSGIYNEQFF
>.|15|TRBV9
CASSEGLSRGYEQYF
>.|15|TRBV4-1
CASSQVHTANYEQYF
>.|13|TRBV19
CASSIPAGGELFF
>.|15|TRBV9
CASSPFRGGNYEQYF
>.|14|TRBV5-8
CASRDEGAGEKLFF
>.|13|TRBV14
CASSSQGFHEQYF
>once|15|TRBV29-1
CSVEGTGDPPDTQYF
>.|13|TRBV6-5
CASSLSSGNTIYF
>.|15|TRBV5-4
CASSPSSGGAVEQFF
>.|18|TRBV6-1
CASSEAILPGQGDNEQFF
>.|15|TRBV6-5
CASSSVDSSNQPQHF
>.|13|TRBV29-1
CSVRWDFNYEQYF